This T cell receptor beta chain was identified during a study of persistence of HIV-infected CD4 T cells. Study background: Anti-CD3/anti-CD28 stimulation activated a higher proportion of cells than antigen stimulation, with lower memory fraction.

Study results and caveats: Within sorted populations, more oligoclonal TCRs accompanied more oligoclonal proviruses. TCRbeta richness was lower in CMV- and Gag-responding cells than in anti-CD3/anti-CD28-responding cells.

This was the immunoSEQ version 4 assay in survey mode. Libraries were prepared by immunoSEQ multiplex PCR; TCRdb keeps only in-frame clonotypes and omits some of them. The data hold roughly 41,000 clones, with approximately 88% observed a single time. Details on this clone: As yet, its antigen is unknown.

Per germline, CDR1 MNHEY and CDR2 SVGAGI. The ends lost 6 bases at V and 8 bases at J; junction bases unmatched: 9. This CDR3 contains 14 residues. This nonspecific control used anti-CD3/anti-CD28 bead stimulation of CD4+ T cells. CD4+ T cells upregulating both CD40 ligand and CD69 were sorted as responding cells. Stimulated PBMCs had first been depleted of CD8+ T cells. V is TRBV6-5 and J is TRBJ1-1; 10 nucleotides agree with TRBD1. This receptor was obtained from an adult man with HIV who was CMV-seropositive. This specimen was CD4+ T cells sorted from PBMCs after approximately 19-hour stimulation, taken from a patient who received antiretroviral therapy. CDR3 bases: TGTGCCAGCAGATACCGGGACAGGGGAACAGAAGCTTTCTTT. Amino acids: CASRYRDRGTEAFF.